This TCR beta chain was observed in a study of T cell responses to AZD1222 COVID-19 vaccine listed by TCRdb under 2021. Background on the whole study: Because spike-specific TCR depth and breadth did not differ between the two schedules, AZD1222 recipients who got a second dose at roughly 4 weeks were pooled with those who got a second dose at roughly 12 weeks. Trial participants were enrolled by age into subgroups of 18-55, 56-69 and 70-plus years, and about 150, 27 and 61 TCR-sequenced participants, respectively, were included in these subgroups. A total of about 230 trial participants underwent TCR sequencing, of whom approximately 210 received two doses of AZD1222 and some 25 received two doses of the MenACWY control vaccine. The study at large found these results: After two AZD1222 doses, both the breadth and the depth of spike-specific TCRs were significantly higher than at day 0 and than in MenACWY recipients. Because no samples from the day 14 peak response were available, repertoires could be characterized only after the peak T cell response. Only six AZD1222 recipients were SARS-CoV-2 seropositive at baseline, limiting conclusions about previously exposed vaccinees. Most participants were white British and females outnumbered males, and the authors suggested that clonal diversity may have been underestimated. The vaccine-associated CD4 TCRs covered the entire spike protein, and the dominant responses fell in regions 160-218 and 743-854. Reportedly, almost half of the unique spike-specific TCRs recognized epitopes lying outside the regions that are mutated in the B.1.351 and B.1.1.7 variants. The 56-69-year group was small, and its depth increase did not reach significance, likely because of low power.

V loses 0 bases of germline sequence and J loses 3 bases, and the interval between the two ends is 5 bases. Taken from the germline V gene, the CDR1 and CDR2 loops are WSHSY and SAAADI. Measured from the cysteine to the phenylalanine, the CDR3 is 14 residues long. CDR3 DNA only is kept here, 42 bases in frame from base 1. Comment on this clone: Its antigen remains undetermined. No qualities accompany the bases; no much larger clone lies one base away.

The time point tag for this specimen amounts to: baseline before first vaccination. The vaccinee samples were drawn from two UK trials, COV001 and COV002, one of which was a single-blind randomized controlled phase 2/3 trial testing AZD1222 (ChAdOx1 nCoV-19) in healthy adults. Trial participant PBMC samples were collected at day 0 and day 28 after the second dose for TCRbeta chain sequencing. The CDR3 regions of human TCRbeta chains were analyzed by immunosequencing. From the authors' description of their analysis: TCRs in the repertoires were compared against a reference library of SARS-CoV-2-specific TCRs that had been generated with the MIRA antigen-specificity platform. Breadth meant the fraction of unique TCRs that were SARS-CoV-2-associated, whereas depth meant the fraction of total T cells that were SARS-CoV-2-associated. Using the MIRA data, every spike-specific TCR was mapped to the spike region that the TCR reacted to and assigned to either a CD4 or a CD8 class. Log10-transformed breadth and depth values were compared by one-way ANOVA with Sidak's multiple comparisons tests. The table was pulled from immuneACCESS by TCRdb, which kept in-frame rearrangements only. Such tables lose some clones; where checked, under half of the loss comes from unresolved V genes, and the rest has no known cause. Clone size and V and J calls were adopted from that table, with D and trimming inferred from the DNA. This sample comprises 150,000 or so clones, about 88% of them detected only once. The ten largest make up less than 3.5% of the sample.

The chain is assembled from TRBV10-2 and TRBJ2-2; no D gene can be assigned with confidence. The source was peripheral blood, collected on day 0 of AZD1222 vaccination. This sequence was found in an adult in good health. The CDR3: CASSESLDTGELFF. The DNA sequence reads TGCGCCAGCAGTGAGTCATTGGACACCGGGGAGCTGTTTTTT.